This T cell receptor (beta chain) was recovered during a study of multiple sclerosis patients with progressive multifocal leukoencephalopathy. Specified time point: time of PML onset. This CDR3 is built from 16 residues. Germline V gene lookup returns CDR1 SGHRS and CDR2 YFSETQ. Trimming took off 4 bases at V and 1 base at J, with 14 bases between the two ends. Assay used: immunoSEQ multiplex PCR; TCRdb lists only in-frame clones, some missing. Altogether more than 30,000 clones are present, approximately 88% being singletons, with the ten largest covering 5.7%. Material: PBMCs, obtained from a patient treated with natalizumab. This TCR derives from a woman aged 40-49 years with progressive multifocal leukoencephalopathy. The chain is built from TRBV5-1 and TRBJ1-4; maybe TRBD1 (6 bases). CDR3 DNA: TGCGCCAGCAGCACAGGGACCGGCCTAACTAATGAAAAACTGTTTTTT. Protein sequence: CASSTGTGLTNEKLFF.